These 10 T cell receptor beta chains came from one sample sequenced in a study of cytomegalovirus exposure and HLA in healthy donors. TCRdb's table, derived via immunoSEQ multiplex PCR, lists solely in-frame clones and lacks some. The table lists some 180,000 clones, 86% of them singletons. Sequenced: PBMCs. These TCRs come from a man aged 25-40 years in good health and CMV-seropositive.

The count of this clone is one. The genes are TRBV2 and TRBJ1-4, with 8 bases identical to TRBD1. The V and J ends lost 6 bases and 5 bases, in that order; junction bases with no gene match: 2. The germline CDR1 and CDR2 sequences are SNHLY and FYNNEI. The CDR3 runs 13 residues. CDR3 nucleotides: TGTGCCAGCAGGGACAGGGTGAATGAAAAACTGTTTTTT. Its protein is CASRDRVNEKLFF.

CDR3 loop: CAWSGHRGHTQYF. The CDR3 nucleotides read TGTGCCTGGAGTGGCCACCGGGGTCATACGCAGTATTTT. V usage is TRBV30 and J usage is TRBJ2-3; a possible D gene is TRBD2 (5 bases). The CDR3 is 13 residues long. The V end lost 1 base, the J end lost 7 bases, and 12 bases lay between the germline ends. Germline CDR1 GTSNPN, CDR2 SVGIG (reference sequence). Complete variable domain (other parts from reference TRBV30 and TRBJ2-3): SQTIHQWPATLVQPVGSPLSLECTVEGTSNPNLYWYRQAAGRGLQLLFYSVGIGQISSEVPQNLSASRPQDRQFILSSKKLLLSDSGFYLCAWSGHRGHTQYFGPGTRLTVL.

The rearrangement uses TRBV30 and TRBJ2-5; D is uncertain. The germline V and J ends were trimmed by 1 base and 2 bases, with 5 bases remaining between them. CDR1 GTSNPN and CDR2 SVGIG come from the germline V gene (reference sequence). This CDR3 region has 12 residues. The CDR3 loop reads CAWSEEQETQYF. In DNA, the CDR3 is TGTGCCTGGAGTGAAGAGCAAGAGACCCAGTACTTC.

This clone has more than one count but fewer than ten. The chain carries TRBV9 and TRBJ1-5; TRBD1 might be the D (5 bases). The CDR3 covers 16 residues. The V gene's germline CDR1 is SGDLS and CDR2 YYNGEE. The V and J ends lost 4 bases and 0 bases respectively, with 14 bases between them. CDR3 sequence reads: CASSHGRTSSNQPQHF. The DNA of the CDR3 is TGTGCCAGCAGCCACGGCCGGACATCTAGCAATCAGCCCCAGCATTTT. Using reference TRBV9 and TRBJ1-5 for the parts outside the CDR3, the full variable domain is DSGVTQTPKHLITATGQRVTLRCSPRSGDLSVYWYQQSLDQGLQFLIQYYNGEERAKGNILERFSAQQFPDLHSELNLSSLELGDSALYFCASSHGRTSSNQPQHFGDGTRLSIL.

This CDR3 reads CASSVDSSYNEQFF. For the CDR3, the DNA is TGTGCCAGCAGTGTGGATAGCTCCTACAATGAGCAGTTCTTC. The chain combines TRBV6-1 with TRBJ2-1; D gene unclear. Germline V gene sequence: CDR1 MNHNS, CDR2 SASEGT. This CDR3 has 14 residues. V was clipped by 4 bases and J by 0 bases, with 7 bases between them.

This clone was seen a few times. The CDR3 DNA follows: TGTGCCAGCAGCTTGGGAGAACCGGCGGAAGCTTTCTTT. The encoded protein is CASSLGEPAEAFF. The chain employs TRBV5-4 and TRBJ1-1; D call uncertain. CDR1 is SGHNT, CDR2 YYREEE, per germline (reference sequence). V lost 0 bases to trimming and J lost 8 bases, with 11 bases between them. This CDR3 spans 13 amino acids. Full variable domain (outside the CDR3, taken from reference TRBV5-4 and TRBJ1-1): ETGVTQSPTHLIKTRGQQVTLRCSSQSGHNTVSWYQQALGQGPQFIFQYYREEENGRGNFPPRFSGLQFPNYSSELNVNALELDDSALYLCASSLGEPAEAFFGQGTRLTVV.

V usage is TRBV29-1 and J usage is TRBJ2-7; D unclear. V was shortened by 1 base and J by 0 bases, with 7 bases between the two germline ends. The CDR3 sequence is 13 residues long. Germline assignment: CDR1 SQVTM and CDR2 ANQGSEA. The CDR3 sequence is CSVEAGGSYEQYF. The CDR3 DNA sequence: TGCAGCGTTGAAGCGGGTGGCTCCTACGAGCAGTACTTC.

The genes are TRBV6-6 and TRBJ2-3; D is unclear. Deletions cut 5 bases from V and 2 bases from J, with 14 bases between. This CDR3 comprises 15 residues. Germline CDR1 reads MNHNY; CDR2 reads SVGAGI (reference sequence). CDR3 nucleotide sequence: TGTGCCAGCAGTAAAACCCGGAGCGACACAGATACGCAGTATTTT. Translating gives CASSKTRSDTDTQYF.

The chain carries TRBV6-5 and TRBJ2-3; 7 positions match TRBD2. Germline CDR1 reads MNHEY; CDR2 reads SVGAGI. After removal of 5 bases from V and 1 base from J, the junction contained 6 bases not matched to a gene. The CDR3 has 15 residues. CDR3 sequence (DNA): TGTGCCAGCAGTCCCCGGACTAGGGGCACAGATACGCAGTATTTT. This encodes CASSPRTRGTDTQYF.

This clone was found once. The chain carries TRBV28 and TRBJ2-1; 7 bases are shared with TRBD2. The V gene end was trimmed by 6 bases and the J gene end by 9 bases; junction bases not matched to a gene: 14. Germline V CDR1 and CDR2: MDHEN, SYDVKM. The CDR3 loop spans 15 amino acids. The CDR3 DNA reads TGTGCCAGCAGAACCGGGGGGTCCGGGCTCGGTGAGCAGTTCTTC. As protein: CASRTGGSGLGEQFF.